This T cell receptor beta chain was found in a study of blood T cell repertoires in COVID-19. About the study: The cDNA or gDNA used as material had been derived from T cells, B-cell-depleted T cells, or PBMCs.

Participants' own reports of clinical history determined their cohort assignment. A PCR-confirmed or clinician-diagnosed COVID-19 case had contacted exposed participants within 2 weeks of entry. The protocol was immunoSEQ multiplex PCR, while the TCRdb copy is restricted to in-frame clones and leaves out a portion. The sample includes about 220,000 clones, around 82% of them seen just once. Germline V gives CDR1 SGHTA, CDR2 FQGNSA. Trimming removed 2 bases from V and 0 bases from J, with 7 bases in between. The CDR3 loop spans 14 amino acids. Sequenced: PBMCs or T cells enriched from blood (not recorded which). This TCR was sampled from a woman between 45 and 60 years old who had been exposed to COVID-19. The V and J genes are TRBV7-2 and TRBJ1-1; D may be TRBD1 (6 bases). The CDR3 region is CASSLQGLNTEAFF. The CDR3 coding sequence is TGTGCCAGCAGCTTACAGGGGTTGAACACTGAAGCTTTCTTT.